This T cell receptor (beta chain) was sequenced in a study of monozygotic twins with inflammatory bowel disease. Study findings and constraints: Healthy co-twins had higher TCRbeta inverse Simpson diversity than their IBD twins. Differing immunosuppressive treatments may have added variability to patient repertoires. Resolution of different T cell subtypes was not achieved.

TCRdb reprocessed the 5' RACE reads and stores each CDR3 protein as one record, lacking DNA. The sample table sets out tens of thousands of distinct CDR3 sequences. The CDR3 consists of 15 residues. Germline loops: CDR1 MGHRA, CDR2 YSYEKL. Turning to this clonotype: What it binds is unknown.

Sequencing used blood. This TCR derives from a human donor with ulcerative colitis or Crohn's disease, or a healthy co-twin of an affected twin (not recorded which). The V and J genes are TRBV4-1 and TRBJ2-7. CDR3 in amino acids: CASSQRFTFSYEQYF.